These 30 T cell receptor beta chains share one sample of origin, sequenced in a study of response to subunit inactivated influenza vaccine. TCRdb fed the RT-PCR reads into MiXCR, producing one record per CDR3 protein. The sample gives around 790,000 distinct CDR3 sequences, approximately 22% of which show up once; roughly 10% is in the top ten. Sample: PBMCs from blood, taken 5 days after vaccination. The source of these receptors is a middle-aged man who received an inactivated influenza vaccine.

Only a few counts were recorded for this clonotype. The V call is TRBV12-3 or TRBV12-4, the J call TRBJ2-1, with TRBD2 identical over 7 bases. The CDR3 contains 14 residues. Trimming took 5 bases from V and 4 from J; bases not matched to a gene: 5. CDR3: CASSPSGQYNEQFF. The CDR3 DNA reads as TGTGCCAGCAGTCCTAGCGGTCAATACAATGAGCAGTTCTTC.

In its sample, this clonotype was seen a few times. The CDR3 DNA follows: TGCAGCGCAGGACTAGCGGGAGGGTTAGGCGAGCAGTACTTC. Translated, it gives CSAGLAGGLGEQYF. This chain uses TRBV29-1 with TRBJ2-7; 15 bases line up with TRBD2. Germline V lookup: CDR1 SQVTM, CDR2 ANQGSEA. The junction had 7 bases not matched to a gene; V was cut back by 7 bases and J by 6 bases. This CDR3 comprises 14 residues.

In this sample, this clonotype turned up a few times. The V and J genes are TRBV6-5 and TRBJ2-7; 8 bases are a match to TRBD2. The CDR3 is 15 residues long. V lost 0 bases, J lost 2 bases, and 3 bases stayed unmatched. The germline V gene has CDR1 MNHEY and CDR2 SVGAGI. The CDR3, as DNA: TGTGCCAGCAGTTACTCGGGTAGCGGGGCCTACGAGCAGTACTTC. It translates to CASSYSGSGAYEQYF.

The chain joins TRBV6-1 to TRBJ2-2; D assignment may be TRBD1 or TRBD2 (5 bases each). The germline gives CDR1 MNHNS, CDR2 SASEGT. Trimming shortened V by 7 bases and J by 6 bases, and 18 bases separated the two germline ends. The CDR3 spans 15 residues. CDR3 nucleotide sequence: TGTGCCAGCAATCGGGCCAGGGTGGAGGCCGGGGAGCTGTTTTTT. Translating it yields CASNRARVEAGELFF.

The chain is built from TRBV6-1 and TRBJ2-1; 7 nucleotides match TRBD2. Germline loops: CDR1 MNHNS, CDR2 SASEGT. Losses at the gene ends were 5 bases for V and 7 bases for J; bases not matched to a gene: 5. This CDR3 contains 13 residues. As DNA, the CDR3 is TGTGCCAGCAGTACCCTGGGGGGGAATGAGCAGTTCTTC. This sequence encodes CASSTLGGNEQFF.

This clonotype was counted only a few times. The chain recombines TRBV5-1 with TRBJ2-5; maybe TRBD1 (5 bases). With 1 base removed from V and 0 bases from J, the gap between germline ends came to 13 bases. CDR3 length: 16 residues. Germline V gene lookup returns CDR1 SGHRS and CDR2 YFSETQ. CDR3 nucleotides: TGCGCCAGCAGCTTGAAAGGGGAAGGTTACCAAGAGACCCAGTACTTC. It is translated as CASSLKGEGYQETQYF.

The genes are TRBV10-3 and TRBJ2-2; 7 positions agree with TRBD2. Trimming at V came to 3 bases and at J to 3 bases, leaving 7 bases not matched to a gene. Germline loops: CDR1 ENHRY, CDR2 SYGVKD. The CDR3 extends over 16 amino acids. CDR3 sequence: CAISDGLEEDTGELFF. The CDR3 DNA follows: TGTGCCATCAGTGACGGACTAGAAGAGGACACCGGGGAGCTGTTTTTT.

This CDR3 is CASNIRTSGYEQYF. CDR3 DNA: TGTGCCAGCAATATCAGGACTAGCGGCTACGAGCAGTACTTC. V and J are TRBV6-1 and TRBJ2-7, with TRBD2 matching 10 bases. Losses at the gene ends were 7 bases for V and 3 bases for J; bases not matched to a gene: 6. From germline, CDR1 is MNHNS and CDR2 SASEGT. This CDR3 is built from 14 residues.

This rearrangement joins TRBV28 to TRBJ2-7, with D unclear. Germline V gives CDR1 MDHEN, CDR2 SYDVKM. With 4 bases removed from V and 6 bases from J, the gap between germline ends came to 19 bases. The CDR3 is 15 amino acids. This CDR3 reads CASSSPRPRGVEQYF. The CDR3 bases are TGTGCCAGCAGTTCCCCAAGACCCAGAGGTGTCGAGCAGTACTTC.

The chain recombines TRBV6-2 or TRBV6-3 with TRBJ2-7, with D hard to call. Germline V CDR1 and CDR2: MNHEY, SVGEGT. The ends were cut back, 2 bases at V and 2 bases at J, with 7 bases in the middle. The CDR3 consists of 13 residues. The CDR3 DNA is TGTGCCAGCAGTTACCTACAAGCCTACGAGCAGTACTTC. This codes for CASSYLQAYEQYF.

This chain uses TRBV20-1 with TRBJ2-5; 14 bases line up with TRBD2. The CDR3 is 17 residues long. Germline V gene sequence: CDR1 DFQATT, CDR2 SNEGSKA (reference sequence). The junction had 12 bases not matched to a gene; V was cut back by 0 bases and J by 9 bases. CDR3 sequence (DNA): TGCAGTGCTAGAGATGCGACTAGCGGGGGGGCGTCGGGAGCCCAGTACTTC. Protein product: CSARDATSGGASGAQYF.

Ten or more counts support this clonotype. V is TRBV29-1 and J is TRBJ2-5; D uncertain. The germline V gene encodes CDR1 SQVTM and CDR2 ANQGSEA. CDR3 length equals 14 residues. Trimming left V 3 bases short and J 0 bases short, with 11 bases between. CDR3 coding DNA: TGCAGCGTTGACCTCACCCGGTACCAAGAGACCCAGTACTTC. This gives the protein CSVDLTRYQETQYF.

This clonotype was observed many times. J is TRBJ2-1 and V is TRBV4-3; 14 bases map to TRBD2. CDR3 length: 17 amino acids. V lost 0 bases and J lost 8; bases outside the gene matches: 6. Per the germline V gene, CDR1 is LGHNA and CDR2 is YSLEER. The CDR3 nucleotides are TGCGCCAGCAGCCAAGATATCGGGACTAGCGGGAGCTATGAGCAGTTCTTC. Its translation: CASSQDIGTSGSYEQFF.

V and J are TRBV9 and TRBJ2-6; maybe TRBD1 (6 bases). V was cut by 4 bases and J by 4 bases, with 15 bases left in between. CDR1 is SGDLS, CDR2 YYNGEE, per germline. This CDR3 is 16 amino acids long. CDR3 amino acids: CASSPPSGAGANVLTF. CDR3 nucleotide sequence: TGTGCCAGCAGCCCCCCCTCAGGGGCCGGGGCCAACGTCCTGACTTTC.

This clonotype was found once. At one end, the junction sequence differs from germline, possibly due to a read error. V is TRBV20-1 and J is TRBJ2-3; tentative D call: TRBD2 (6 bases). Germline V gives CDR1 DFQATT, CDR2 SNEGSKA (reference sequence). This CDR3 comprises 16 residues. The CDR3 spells CCASAQRGYFTDTQYF. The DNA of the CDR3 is TGCTGTGCTAGCGCCCAAAGAGGCTATTTCACAGATACGCAGTATTTT.

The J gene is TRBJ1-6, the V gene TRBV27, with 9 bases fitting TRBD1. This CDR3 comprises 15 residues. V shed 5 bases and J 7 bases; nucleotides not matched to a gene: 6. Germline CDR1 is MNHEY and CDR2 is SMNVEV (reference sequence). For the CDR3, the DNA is TGTGCCAGCAGTCCAGCCGGGACAGGGAATTCACCCCTCCACTTT. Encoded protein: CASSPAGTGNSPLHF.

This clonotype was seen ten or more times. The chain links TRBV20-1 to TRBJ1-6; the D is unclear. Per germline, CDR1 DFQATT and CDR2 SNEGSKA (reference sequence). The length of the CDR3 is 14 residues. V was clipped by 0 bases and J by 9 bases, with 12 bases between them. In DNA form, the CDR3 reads TGCAGTGCTAGAGATAGGTACAATCTTTCACCCCTCCACTTT. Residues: CSARDRYNLSPLHF.

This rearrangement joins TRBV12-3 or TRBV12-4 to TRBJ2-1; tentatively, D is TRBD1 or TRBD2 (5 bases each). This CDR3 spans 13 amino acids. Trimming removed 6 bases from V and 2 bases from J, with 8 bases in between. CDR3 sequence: CASRMGAYNEQFF. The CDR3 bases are TGTGCCAGCAGGATGGGGGCCTACAATGAGCAGTTCTTC.

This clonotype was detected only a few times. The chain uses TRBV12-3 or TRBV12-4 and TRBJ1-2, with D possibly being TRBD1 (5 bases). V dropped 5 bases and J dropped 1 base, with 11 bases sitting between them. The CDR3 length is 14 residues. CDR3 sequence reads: CASSAGAHNYGYTF. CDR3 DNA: TGTGCCAGCAGTGCCGGGGCGCATAACTATGGCTACACCTTC.

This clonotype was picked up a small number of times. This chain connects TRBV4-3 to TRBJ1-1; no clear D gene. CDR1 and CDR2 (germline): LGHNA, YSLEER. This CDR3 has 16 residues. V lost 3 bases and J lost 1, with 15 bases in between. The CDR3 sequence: CASSHGWKVRNTEAFF. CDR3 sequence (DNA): TGCGCCAGCAGCCACGGTTGGAAGGTTCGGAACACTGAAGCTTTCTTT.

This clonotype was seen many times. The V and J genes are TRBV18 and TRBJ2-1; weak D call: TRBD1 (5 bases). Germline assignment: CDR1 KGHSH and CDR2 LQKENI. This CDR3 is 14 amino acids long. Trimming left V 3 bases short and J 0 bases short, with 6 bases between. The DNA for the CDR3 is TGTGCCAGCTCACCCCAGGGCTCCTACAATGAGCAGTTCTTC. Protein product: CASSPQGSYNEQFF.

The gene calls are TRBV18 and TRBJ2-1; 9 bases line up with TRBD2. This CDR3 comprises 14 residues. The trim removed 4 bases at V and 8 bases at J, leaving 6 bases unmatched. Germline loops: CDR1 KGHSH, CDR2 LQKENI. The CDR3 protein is CASSLGTSLDEQFF. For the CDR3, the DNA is TGTGCCAGCTCACTGGGGACTAGCTTGGATGAGCAGTTCTTC.

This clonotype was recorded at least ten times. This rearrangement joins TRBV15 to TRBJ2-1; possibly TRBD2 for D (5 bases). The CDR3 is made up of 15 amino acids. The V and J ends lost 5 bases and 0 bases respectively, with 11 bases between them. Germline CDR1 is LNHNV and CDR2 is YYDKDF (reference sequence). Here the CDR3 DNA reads TGTGCCACCAGCCTAAGCGGCGGCTCCTACAATGAGCAGTTCTTC. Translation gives CATSLSGGSYNEQFF.

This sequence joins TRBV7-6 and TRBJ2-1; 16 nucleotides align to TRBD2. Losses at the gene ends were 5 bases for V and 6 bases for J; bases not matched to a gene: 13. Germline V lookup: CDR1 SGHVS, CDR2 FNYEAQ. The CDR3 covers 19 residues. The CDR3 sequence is CASSLNYGTSGRAVNEQFF. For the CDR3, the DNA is TGTGCCAGCAGCCTTAACTACGGGACTAGCGGGAGGGCCGTCAATGAGCAGTTCTTC. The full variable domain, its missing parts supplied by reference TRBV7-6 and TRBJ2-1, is GAGVSQSPRYKVTKRGQDVALRCDPISGHVSLYWYRQALGQGPEFLTYFNYEAQQDKSGLPNDRFSAERPEGSISTLTIQRTEQRDSAMYRCASSLNYGTSGRAVNEQFFGPGTRLTVL.

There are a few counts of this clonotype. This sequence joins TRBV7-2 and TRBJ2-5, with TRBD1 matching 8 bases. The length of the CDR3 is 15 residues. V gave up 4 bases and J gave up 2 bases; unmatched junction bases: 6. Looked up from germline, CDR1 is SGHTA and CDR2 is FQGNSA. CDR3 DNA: TGTGCCAGCAGCTGGGCCGGACAGGGTCAAGAGACCCAGTACTTC. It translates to CASSWAGQGQETQYF.

CDR3 coding DNA: TGTGCCAGCAGCTCCGTAACAGGGGGCAAGAACACTGAAGCTTTCTTT. Translation: CASSSVTGGKNTEAFF. The rearrangement joins TRBV7-2 to TRBJ1-1; 9 positions match TRBD1. The V gene's germline CDR1 is SGHTA and CDR2 FQGNSA. With 4 bases clipped from V and 1 base from J, the junction kept 7 bases outside the gene matches. The CDR3 runs 16 residues.

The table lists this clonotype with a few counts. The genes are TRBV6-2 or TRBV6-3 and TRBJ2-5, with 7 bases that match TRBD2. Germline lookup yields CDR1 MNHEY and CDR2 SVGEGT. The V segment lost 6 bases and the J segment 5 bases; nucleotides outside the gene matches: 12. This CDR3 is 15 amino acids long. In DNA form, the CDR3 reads TGTGCCAGCAGGGTAGAGGCGGGAGTGGTGGAGACCCAGTACTTC. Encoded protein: CASRVEAGVVETQYF.

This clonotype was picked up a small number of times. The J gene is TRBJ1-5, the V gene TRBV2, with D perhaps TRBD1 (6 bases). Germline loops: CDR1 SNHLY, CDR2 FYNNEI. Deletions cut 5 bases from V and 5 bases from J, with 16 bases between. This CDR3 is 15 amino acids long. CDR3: CASSPVGGGYQPQHF. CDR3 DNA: TGTGCCAGCAGTCCAGTAGGGGGGGGCTATCAGCCCCAGCATTTT. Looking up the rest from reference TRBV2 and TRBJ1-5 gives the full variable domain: EPEVTQTPSHQVTQMGQEVILRCVPISNHLYFYWYRQILGQKVEFLVSFYNNEISEKSEIFDDQFSVERPDGSNFTLKIRSTKLEDSAMYFCASSPVGGGYQPQHFGDGTRLSIL.

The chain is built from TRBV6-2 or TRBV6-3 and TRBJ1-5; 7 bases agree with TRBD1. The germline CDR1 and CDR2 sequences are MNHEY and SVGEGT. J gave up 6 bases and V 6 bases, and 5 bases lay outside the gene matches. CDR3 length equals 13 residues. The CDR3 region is CASSPTGAQPQHF. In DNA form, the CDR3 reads TGTGCCAGCAGCCCCACAGGGGCTCAGCCCCAGCATTTT.

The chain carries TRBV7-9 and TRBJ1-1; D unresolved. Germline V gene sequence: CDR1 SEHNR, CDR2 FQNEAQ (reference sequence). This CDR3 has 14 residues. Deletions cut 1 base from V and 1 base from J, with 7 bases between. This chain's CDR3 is CASSLVSGNTEAFF. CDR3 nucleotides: TGTGCCAGCAGCTTAGTTTCGGGGAACACTGAAGCTTTCTTT.